A selection of T cell receptor beta chains follows, all from one sample in a study of cytomegalovirus exposure and HLA in healthy donors. Sequenced by immunoSEQ multiplex PCR; TCRdb stores in-frame clones only, minus some. The top ten hold about 1% of the sample, which has 100,000 to 150,000 clones, around 80% seen once. The specimen sequenced was PBMCs. These TCRs come from a woman between 25 and 40 years old in good health and CMV-seronegative. Both conserved end residues are trimmed from each CDR3.

J,V,CDR3
TRBJ2-1,TRBV12-5,ASGYDRAGRYNEQF
TRBJ1-2,TRBV28,ASSLGGLLTGYT
TRBJ1-1,TRBV10-2,ASSAGTEAF
TRBJ2-7,TRBV6-1,ASSAGESSYEQY
TRBJ1-2,TRBV9,ASSVGGWENYGYT
TRBJ2-5,TRBV5-4,ASSIQGAEETQY
TRBJ1-6,TRBV6-5,ASSAGRYNSPLH
TRBJ1-5,TRBV27,ASSLLGGGNNQPQH
TRBJ2-2,TRBV7-9,ASSFRLAPGELF
TRBJ1-2,TRBV19,ASSVPGQGVNYGYT
TRBJ2-7,TRBV19,ASSRGQGAYEQY
TRBJ2-1,TRBV10-3,AISSPARGGEQF
TRBJ1-6,TRBV7-9,ASRNGGQTYNSPLH
TRBJ1-4,TRBV5-1,ASSFTDSGEKLF
TRBJ1-2,TRBV25-1,ASSRQGTNYGYT
TRBJ1-1,TRBV15,ATSRVVTEAF
TRBJ2-7,TRBV18,ASSPGTDIYEQY
TRBJ2-1,TRBV7-9,ASSLFPSGTSFNEQF
TRBJ2-3,TRBV6-5,ASSSEGLTDTQY
TRBJ2-2,TRBV6-5,ASKYDRVNTGELF
TRBJ1-4,TRBV7-7,ASSFGQNEKLF
TRBJ1-1,TRBV7-9,ASSVQGGSTEAF
TRBJ1-6,TRBV2,ASVIATGGHSPLH
TRBJ1-2,TRBV10-1,ASSRDRDYGYT
TRBJ2-1,TRBV5-1,ASSFRQAEITHNEQF
TRBJ2-1,TRBV7-2,ASSQKGLAGIASYNEQF
TRBJ1-2,TRBV10-2,ASRSQGQGAGGYT
TRBJ1-2,TRBV18,ASSPSSGGHHGYT
TRBJ2-4,TRBV19,ASTRGPGARDIQY
TRBJ2-5,TRBV5-1,ASSKLAGSETQY
TRBJ1-6,TRBV6-1,ASSARDWDSPLH
TRBJ1-3,TRBV19,ASSLQGGRGNTIY
TRBJ1-2,TRBV6-1,ASRQPGQGSDGYT
TRBJ1-3,TRBV5-1,ASSPRDRSEAIY
TRBJ2-1,TRBV15,ATSSRASGYFNEQF
TRBJ2-3,TRBV14,ASSQAQGASTDTQY
TRBJ1-1,TRBV20-1,SAKQNTEAF
TRBJ2-1,TRBV7-2,ASTRGSTVLNEQF
TRBJ1-2,TRBV7-2,ASSSRELDGYT
TRBJ2-1,TRBV6-5,ASSYTGGLYNEQF
TRBJ2-7,TRBV27,ASSLSGPSSYEQY
TRBJ1-1,TRBV30,AWSVGAPNTEAF
TRBJ2-7,TRBV5-1,ASSPIAGATYEQY
TRBJ2-1,TRBV6-1,ASTIGLFGDNEQF
TRBJ2-3,TRBV7-9,ASSLVGTGGKDTQY
TRBJ2-7,TRBV19,ASSPGIFGYEQY
TRBJ2-1,TRBV7-2,ASRPPGSSYNEQF
TRBJ1-5,TRBV19,ASTNYRGGQPQH
TRBJ1-5,TRBV2,ASRDRALYSNQPQH
TRBJ2-5,TRBV7-9,ASSLVLGSSETQY
TRBJ1-2,TRBV2,ARGGNGYT
TRBJ1-2,TRBV7-7,ASRVRGLNYGYT
TRBJ1-5,TRBV18,ASSPSTGDNQPQH
TRBJ1-2,TRBV5-6,ASSLGQGAFGYT
TRBJ1-3,TRBV7-8,ASSINPGSGNTIY
TRBJ1-1,TRBV10-3,AISGGVGTEAF
TRBJ1-5,TRBV25-1,ASSGQGKGNQPQH
TRBJ2-7,TRBV7-9,ASSESYEQY
TRBJ2-3,TRBV7-6,ASSLGQATSTDTQY
TRBJ1-6,TRBV6-6,ASSYNVGSPLH